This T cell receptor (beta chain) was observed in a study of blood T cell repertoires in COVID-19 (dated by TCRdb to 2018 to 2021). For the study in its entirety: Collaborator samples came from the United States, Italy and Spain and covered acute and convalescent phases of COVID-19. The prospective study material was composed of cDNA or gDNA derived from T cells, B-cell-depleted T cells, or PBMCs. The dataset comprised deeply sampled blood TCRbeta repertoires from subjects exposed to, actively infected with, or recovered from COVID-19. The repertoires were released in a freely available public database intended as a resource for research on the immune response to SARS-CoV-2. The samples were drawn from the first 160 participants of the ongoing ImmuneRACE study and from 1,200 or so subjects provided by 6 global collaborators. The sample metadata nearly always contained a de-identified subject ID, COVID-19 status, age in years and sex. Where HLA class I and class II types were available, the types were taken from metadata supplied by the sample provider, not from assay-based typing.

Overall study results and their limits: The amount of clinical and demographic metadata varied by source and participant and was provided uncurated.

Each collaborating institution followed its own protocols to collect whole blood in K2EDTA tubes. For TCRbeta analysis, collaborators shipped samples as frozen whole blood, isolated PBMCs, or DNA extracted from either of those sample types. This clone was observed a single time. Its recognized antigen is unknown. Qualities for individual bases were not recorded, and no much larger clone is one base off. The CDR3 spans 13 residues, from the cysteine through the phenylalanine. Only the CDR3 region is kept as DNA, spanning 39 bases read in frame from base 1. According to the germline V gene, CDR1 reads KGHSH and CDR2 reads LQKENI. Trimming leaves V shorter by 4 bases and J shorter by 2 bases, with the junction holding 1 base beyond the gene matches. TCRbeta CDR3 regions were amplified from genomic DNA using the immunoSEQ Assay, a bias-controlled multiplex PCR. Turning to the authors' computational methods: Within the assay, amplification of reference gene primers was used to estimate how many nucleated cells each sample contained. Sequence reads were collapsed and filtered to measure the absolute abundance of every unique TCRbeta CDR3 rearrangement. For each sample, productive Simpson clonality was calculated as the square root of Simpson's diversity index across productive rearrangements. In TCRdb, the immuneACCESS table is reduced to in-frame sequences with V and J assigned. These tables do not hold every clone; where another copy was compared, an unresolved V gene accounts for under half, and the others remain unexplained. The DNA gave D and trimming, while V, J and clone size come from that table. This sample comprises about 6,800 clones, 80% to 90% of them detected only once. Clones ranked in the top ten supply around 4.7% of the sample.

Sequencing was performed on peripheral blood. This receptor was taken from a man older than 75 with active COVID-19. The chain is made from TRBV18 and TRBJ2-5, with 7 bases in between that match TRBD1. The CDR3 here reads CASSQGQQETQYF. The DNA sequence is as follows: TGTGCCAGCTCACAGGGACAGCAAGAGACCCAGTACTTC. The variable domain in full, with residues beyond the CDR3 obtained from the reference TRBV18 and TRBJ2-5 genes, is NAGVMQNPRHLVRRRGQEARLRCSPMKGHSHVYWYRQLPEEGLKFMVYLQKENIIDESGMPKERFSAEFPKEGPSILRIQQVVRGDSAAYFCASSQGQQETQYFGPGTRLLVL.